This T cell receptor beta chain was obtained from a study of blood T cells in healthy people across ages. Looking at the study overall: Template switching recovered approximately one barcoded beta molecule for every two T cells. Study findings and constraints: Naive and antigen-experienced cells were not separated, limiting conclusive comparison. Per million T cells, TCR beta diversity dropped about linearly as age rose. Those diversity estimates obtained from one million T cells were thought to be underestimates.

This clonotype turned up a few times. The target antigen is unknown. Primed by a sample-barcoded 5' primer and a J-beta primer mix, a second PCR proceeded for 7 to 11 cycles. One entry per CDR3 protein results from TCRdb running MiXCR on the 5' RACE reads. The sample has roughly 1.5 million distinct CDR3 sequences; roughly two fifths are singletons. This CDR3 region has 15 residues. Germline CDR1 reads SGHTA; CDR2 reads FQGNSA. V gave up 1 base and J gave up 4 bases, with 10 bases separating them. The sequencing input was blood. The receptor comes from a woman aged 18-29 years in good health. The chain combines TRBV7-2 with TRBJ2-2; no definite D call. The CDR3 reads CASSLGVYGTGELFF. The CDR3, as DNA: TGTGCCAGCAGCTTAGGAGTTTATGGCACCGGGGAGCTGTTTTTT.